Presented here are 7 T cell receptor beta chains from one specimen sequenced in a study of cytomegalovirus exposure and HLA in healthy donors. The PCR employed 60 Vbeta primers together with 13 Jbeta primers. Generated by immunoSEQ multiplex PCR, the TCRdb table keeps only in-frame clones and is missing some. This sample has 150,000 to 200,000 clones, with around 68% found just once. Sequenced material: PBMCs. These receptors were obtained from a man aged 30-40 years in good health and CMV-seropositive.

This clone was seen a handful of times. The rearrangement joins TRBV12-5 to TRBJ2-1; 7 bases map to TRBD1. Per germline, CDR1 LGHNT and CDR2 FRNRAP. The CDR3 extends over 16 amino acids. J lost 7 bases, V lost 1 base, and 10 bases had no gene match. CDR3 sequence (DNA): TGTGCTAGTGGTTTGGCTACAGGGGAGTTAAGGAATGAGCAGTTCTTC. Encoded protein: CASGLATGELRNEQFF.

This clone appeared a few times. A junction end diverges from the germline sequence, so it may reflect a read error. This chain links TRBV11-2 with TRBJ2-2, with a possible D match to TRBD2 (6 bases). Germline V gives CDR1 SGHAT, CDR2 FQNNGV. CDR3 length: 18 amino acids. CDR3: CASSLVRGRGLNTGGLFF. CDR3 nucleotides: TGTGCCAGCAGCTTAGTAAGGGGACGAGGGCTGAACACCGGGGGGCTGTTTTTT.

The V and J genes are TRBV7-6 and TRBJ1-1, with D possibly being TRBD1 (6 bases). This CDR3 is built from 15 residues. The ends were cut back, 2 bases at V and 3 bases at J, with 13 bases in the middle. Germline V CDR1 and CDR2: SGHVS, FNYEAQ. The chain's CDR3 is CASSLSPRGYTEAFF. CDR3 DNA sequence: TGTGCCAGCAGCTTATCCCCCAGGGGTTACACTGAAGCTTTCTTT.

On this clone itself: The missing conserved phenylalanine or tryptophan at the end of this CDR3 makes a read error likely. V gene TRBV4-1 combines with J gene TRBJ2-7; 10 nucleotides line up with TRBD2. After removal of 1 base from V and 7 bases from J, the junction contained 16 bases not matched to a gene. Germline V gene data show CDR1 as MGHRA and CDR2 as YSYEKL. CDR3 length: 18 residues. This CDR3 reads CASSQVSSGSLTNAEQYL. In DNA, the CDR3 is TGCGCCAGCAGCCAAGTTTCTAGCGGGAGCTTAACGAATGCTGAGCAGTACCTC.

In regard to this clone: Distinct nucleotide sequences in the sample also encode this CDR3. This chain joins TRBV18 and TRBJ1-1, with a weak D call TRBD1 (6 bases). Germline V gene sequence: CDR1 KGHSH, CDR2 LQKENI. The CDR3 runs 14 residues. V lost 3 bases, J lost 0 bases, and 8 bases lay in between. The CDR3 DNA reads as TGTGCCAGCTCACCTGGACAGCTGAACACTGAAGCTTTCTTT. Translated: CASSPGQLNTEAFF.

V is TRBV9 and J is TRBJ1-1; D perhaps matches TRBD1 (6 bases). V was cut by 4 bases and J by 0 bases, with 13 bases left in between. The CDR3 sequence is 15 residues long. Germline CDR1 is SGDLS and CDR2 is YYNGEE. CDR3 protein: CASSTGRGVNTEAFF. The CDR3 DNA follows: TGTGCCAGCAGCACTGGCAGGGGTGTGAACACTGAAGCTTTCTTT.

The rearrangement uses TRBV4-1 and TRBJ2-2, with 10 bases fitting TRBD2. Germline trimming cut 2 bases from V and 3 bases from J; bases unmatched to any gene: 9. From germline, CDR1 is MGHRA and CDR2 YSYEKL. This CDR3 spans 18 amino acids. CDR3 in DNA: TGCGCCAGCAGCCAACCATTTGGACTAGCGGTGCACACCGGGGAGCTGTTTTTT. This sequence encodes CASSQPFGLAVHTGELFF.